Presented here are 25 T cell receptor beta chains from one specimen sequenced in a study of regulatory T cells in long-lasting Graves disease. This sample's time point: newly diagnosed GD, antithyroid drugs for less than 3 months. The TCR library was made from RNA extracted from PBMCs. Libraries of TCR beta came from iRepertoire HTBI primers plus Arm-PCR of CDR3 regions. TCRdb used MiXCR to reprocess the multiplex PCR reads, holding one entry per CDR3 protein. The sample comprises roughly 350,000 distinct CDR3 sequences, about 17% of which are singletons, and around 20% rests with the top ten. The same sample was also studied in work on T cells in Graves' hyperthyroidism and ophthalmopathy.

Specimen: peripheral blood mononuclear cells (PBMCs), collected at new diagnosis, from a patient treated with antithyroid drugs. Every receptor here comes from a woman aged 18-35 years with Graves disease.

This clonotype has a single count. The chain employs TRBV5-1 and TRBJ2-4; 12 bases line up with TRBD2. The germline gives CDR1 SGHRS, CDR2 YFSETQ. The CDR3 has 17 residues. Trimming took 4 bases from V and 1 from J; bases not matched to a gene: 6. The CDR3 protein is CASSSQGTSGAKNIQYF. Here the CDR3 DNA reads TGCGCCAGCAGCAGCCAGGGGACTAGCGGGGCCAAAAACATTCAGTACTTC.

Only a few counts were recorded for this clonotype. This chain links TRBV5-4 with TRBJ2-3, with TRBD2 identical over 9 bases. Germline trimming cut 7 bases from V and 4 bases from J; bases unmatched to any gene: 10. Germline V gene data show CDR1 as SGHNT and CDR2 as YYREEE (reference sequence). This CDR3 has 15 residues. The DNA of the CDR3 is TGTGCCAGCTCACTGCGGGAGCGGGAGGCAGATACGCAGTATTTT. As protein: CASSLREREADTQYF. Based on the CDR3 plus reference TRBV5-4 and TRBJ2-3, the full variable domain is ETGVTQSPTHLIKTRGQQVTLRCSSQSGHNTVSWYQQALGQGPQFIFQYYREEENGRGNFPPRFSGLQFPNYSSELNVNALELDDSALYLCASSLREREADTQYFGPGTRLTVL.

The chain combines TRBV30 with TRBJ2-5, with D tentatively TRBD1 (5 bases). Trimming took off 6 bases at V and 1 base at J, with 9 bases between the two ends. Looked up from germline, CDR1 is GTSNPN and CDR2 is SVGIG (reference sequence). This CDR3 is built from 12 residues. This chain's CDR3 is CACGRGQETQYF. The CDR3 DNA sequence: TGTGCCTGCGGTAGGGGCCAAGAGACCCAGTACTTC.

The rearrangement uses TRBV3-1 and TRBJ1-6; 7 nucleotides match TRBD1. CDR3 length equals 16 residues. Germline CDR1 and CDR2: LGHDT and YNNKEL (reference sequence). J lost 6 bases, V lost 5 bases, and 10 bases had no gene match. This CDR3 reads CASSKVQGRGNSPLHF. The CDR3 nucleotides are TGTGCCAGCAGCAAAGTACAGGGGAGGGGTAATTCACCCCTCCACTTT.

This clonotype was detected ten times or more. This chain connects TRBV2 to TRBJ1-5; D remains unclear. V dropped 4 bases and J dropped 3 bases, with 10 bases sitting between them. This CDR3 is built from 14 residues. Germline V gene lookup returns CDR1 SNHLY and CDR2 FYNNEI. Written as DNA, the CDR3 is TGTGCCAGCAGTGGAGGAGGCACCAATCAGCCCCAGCATTTT. Its protein is CASSGGGTNQPQHF.

This clonotype was seen many times. V usage is TRBV6-1 and J usage is TRBJ2-5; D is perhaps TRBD1 (6 bases). Germline V gene sequence: CDR1 MNHNS, CDR2 SASEGT. The CDR3 spans 15 residues. Trimming removed 5 bases at V and 1 base at J, with 14 bases between. For the CDR3, the DNA is TGTGCCAGCAGTCGAGTACAGGGAAGCCAAGAGACCCAGTACTTC. Its translation: CASSRVQGSQETQYF.

This clonotype appeared many times. The V and J genes are TRBV6-1 and TRBJ1-2; D is undetermined. CDR1 is MNHNS, CDR2 SASEGT, per germline. This CDR3 is built from 12 residues. V was pared by 5 bases and J by 4 bases, with 8 bases between. CDR3 sequence: CASSTEIYGYTF. In nucleotides, the CDR3 is TGTGCCAGCAGTACAGAAATCTATGGCTACACCTTC.

This clonotype was seen ten or more times. The rearrangement joins TRBV28 to TRBJ1-4, with 8 nucleotides matching TRBD1. Germline V lookup: CDR1 MDHEN, CDR2 SYDVKM. J gave up 0 bases and V 5 bases, and 8 bases lay outside the gene matches. The CDR3 sequence is 17 residues long. CDR3 sequence (DNA): TGTGCCAGCAGTCGGGACAGGCGGCCTGCAACTAATGAAAAACTGTTTTTT. Residues: CASSRDRRPATNEKLFF.

This clonotype was detected only a few times. The V call is TRBV6-5, the J call TRBJ2-6; no firm D call. V dropped 2 bases and J dropped 2 bases, with 10 bases sitting between them. This CDR3 has 16 amino acids. The germline gives CDR1 MNHEY, CDR2 SVGAGI. As DNA, the CDR3 is TGTGCCAGCAGTTACGGGGTGGGAACTGGGGCCAACGTCCTGACTTTC. Amino acid sequence: CASSYGVGTGANVLTF.

This clonotype was recorded many times. The genes are TRBV28 and TRBJ2-7, with TRBD1 identical over 10 bases. V was pared by 8 bases and J by 5 bases, with 6 bases of the junction left unmatched. The CDR3 spans 13 residues. Germline loops: CDR1 MDHEN, CDR2 SYDVKM. The CDR3 protein is CASLTGGGDEQYF. The CDR3 DNA reads as TGTGCCAGCCTGACAGGGGGCGGCGACGAGCAGTACTTC.

This clonotype was recorded many times. The rearrangement joins TRBV14 to TRBJ2-1; 10 nucleotides agree with TRBD1. The CDR3 sequence is 16 residues long. V shed 3 bases and J 4 bases; nucleotides not matched to a gene: 6. The V gene's germline CDR1 is SGHDN and CDR2 FVKESK. In DNA, the CDR3 is TGTGCCAGCAGCCAGTGGACAGGGGGTCGATACAATGAGCAGTTCTTC. Translating gives CASSQWTGGRYNEQFF. The full variable domain, in which reference TRBV14 and TRBJ2-1 provide the parts outside the CDR3, is EAGVTQFPSHSVIEKGQTVTLRCDPISGHDNLYWYRRVMGKEIKFLLHFVKESKQDESGMPNNRFLAERTGGTYSTLKVQPAELEDSGVYFCASSQWTGGRYNEQFFGPGTRLTVL.

This clonotype was found many times. The V call is TRBV11-2, the J call TRBJ1-1; D not resolved. Germline-derived CDR1 and CDR2 are SGHAT and FQNNGV. V was cut by 7 bases and J by 2 bases, with 14 bases left in between. This CDR3 is 14 amino acids long. CDR3 in DNA: TGTGCCAGCATCCCCGGTCGGGGAAACACTGAAGCTTTCTTT. Translation: CASIPGRGNTEAFF.

Concerning this clonotype: This CDR3 is missing its conserved last phenylalanine or tryptophan, likely due to a read error. The chain couples TRBV27 to TRBJ2-5, with 10 positions matching TRBD2. Near its end, the DNA agrees better with TRBJ2-1, so the J call may be wrong. CDR1 and CDR2 (germline): MNHEY, SMNVEV (reference sequence). The CDR3 has 14 residues. The CDR3 here is CASSPSGSGNEQFS. CDR3 in DNA: TGTGCCAGCAGCCCTAGCGGGAGTGGCAATGAGCAGTTCTCC.

The rearrangement uses TRBV6-1 and TRBJ1-2, with 8 bases that match TRBD1. CDR1 MNHNS and CDR2 SASEGT come from the germline V gene. After removal of 9 bases from V and 4 bases from J, the junction contained 10 bases not matched to a gene. The CDR3 consists of 14 residues. The CDR3 DNA follows: TGTGCCAGTATCGACAGGGGCCAGGGCTATGGCTACACCTTC. Its translation is CASIDRGQGYGYTF.

This clonotype turned up a few times. V gene TRBV5-5 combines with J gene TRBJ1-5; possibly TRBD1 for D (6 bases). V was pared by 0 bases and J by 0 bases, with 16 bases between. Germline V lookup: CDR1 SGHKS, CDR2 YYEKEE (reference sequence). This CDR3 is 18 amino acids long. CDR3 bases: TGTGCCAGCAGCTTGGCCCCACAGGGCCCGGATAGCAATCAGCCCCAGCATTTT. Amino acid sequence: CASSLAPQGPDSNQPQHF.

This clonotype was seen only a few times. CDR3 sequence: CASSPSAGNEQFF. CDR3 DNA: TGTGCCAGCAGCCCGTCAGCGGGCAATGAGCAGTTCTTC. V usage is TRBV7-8 and J usage is TRBJ2-1; D might be TRBD2 (6 bases). This CDR3 is 13 amino acids long. Trimming stripped 5 bases from V and 6 bases from J, with 11 bases between. Germline CDR1 and CDR2: SGHVS and FQNEAQ.

This clonotype showed up many times. The chain recombines TRBV27 with TRBJ1-5, with a tentative D call TRBD1 (5 bases). The CDR3 consists of 14 residues. Germline V gene lookup returns CDR1 MNHEY and CDR2 SMNVEV (reference sequence). V lost 6 bases to trimming and J lost 4 bases, with 13 bases between them. As DNA, the CDR3 is TGTGCCAGCAGCCTCAGGGAGGGGAATCAGCCCCAGCATTTT. It is translated as CASSLREGNQPQHF.

This clonotype was observed many times. This chain connects TRBV5-1 to TRBJ2-1, with D perhaps TRBD2 (6 bases). V lost 3 bases, J lost 7 bases, and 11 bases lay in between. The CDR3 is 13 residues long. Germline V lookup: CDR1 SGHRS, CDR2 YFSETQ. Here the CDR3 reads CASSSNAGNEQFF. The CDR3 bases are TGCGCCAGCAGCTCAAACGCGGGGAATGAGCAGTTCTTC.

Comments on this clonotype: This clone may be a read error of a much larger clone one base away. The CDR3 DNA reads TGTGCCAGCTCACCAGTATCGGAGAACACTGAAGCTTTCTTT. Translation: CASSPVSENTEAFF. This chain connects TRBV18 to TRBJ1-1; D gene ambiguous. V gave up 2 bases and J gave up 1 base, with 8 bases separating them. The CDR3 has 14 residues. Germline V gives CDR1 KGHSH, CDR2 LQKENI.

The sample holds many counts of this clonotype. This chain uses TRBV7-9 with TRBJ2-7; D is unresolved. V was cut by 7 bases and J by 1 base, with 11 bases left in between. This CDR3 spans 13 amino acids. CDR1 is SEHNR and CDR2 is FQNEAQ in the germline V gene (reference sequence). The CDR3 reads CASNSGHSYEQYF. The DNA of the CDR3 is TGTGCCAGCAACTCGGGCCATTCCTACGAGCAGTACTTC.

CDR3 DNA sequence: TGTGCCAGCACGTCGGACGTGGGGGCAACTTTCTTT. This translates into CASTSDVGATFF. The chain recombines TRBV28 with TRBJ1-1; perhaps TRBD1 as D (6 bases). Germline values: CDR1 MDHEN, CDR2 SYDVKM. Trimming left V 7 bases short and J 12 bases short, with 18 bases between. The CDR3 has 12 amino acids.

The chain employs TRBV28 and TRBJ2-2; 9 bases line up with TRBD2. The CDR3 extends over 16 amino acids. Germline CDR1 reads MDHEN; CDR2 reads SYDVKM. The J segment lost 3 bases and the V segment lost 4 bases, leaving 6 bases of the junction unmatched. In DNA form, the CDR3 reads TGTGCCAGCAGTTCGACTAGCGGAGCGTACACCGGGGAGCTGTTTTTT. This gives the protein CASSSTSGAYTGELFF.

This clonotype has ten or more counts. The chain links TRBV11-2 to TRBJ2-5; maybe TRBD2 (6 bases). This CDR3 region has 15 residues. V dropped 1 base and J dropped 4 bases, with 13 bases sitting between them. Germline CDR1 SGHAT, CDR2 FQNNGV. CDR3 coding DNA: TGTGCCAGCAGCTTAGGGTCGACTAGGAGAGAGACCCAGTACTTC. It codes for CASSLGSTRRETQYF.

This clonotype occurred a few times. The gene calls are TRBV6-1 and TRBJ1-1, with D perhaps matching TRBD1 (6 bases). Between the trimmed V and J ends, which lost 4 bases and 1 base, there was a span of 10 bases. The CDR3 totals 14 residues. Germline V gene lookup returns CDR1 MNHNS and CDR2 SASEGT. The CDR3 DNA follows: TGTGCCAGCAGTGGCCGGACAGCGAACACTGAAGCTTTCTTT. Its translation: CASSGRTANTEAFF.

This clonotype was recorded many times. This chain connects TRBV5-1 to TRBJ2-3, with 10 bases that match TRBD2. The junction had 5 bases not matched to a gene; V was cut back by 4 bases and J by 6 bases. The CDR3 is 14 residues long. The germline gives CDR1 SGHRS, CDR2 YFSETQ. The CDR3 loop is CASSKRGGSDTQYF. The CDR3 region has the DNA TGCGCCAGCAGCAAGCGGGGGGGTTCGGATACGCAGTATTTT.